This TCR beta chain appears in the sequencing data of a study of regulatory T cells in long-lasting Graves disease. Overall study findings and caveats: Preferential use of TRBV28, TRBJ1-2 and TRBJ2-5 was seen in persistent disease.

The germline gives CDR1 SGHAT, CDR2 FQNNGV. The CDR3 is 20 residues long. After removal of 1 base from V and 0 bases from J, the junction contained 15 bases not matched to a gene. Library construction for TCR beta used iRepertoire HTBI primers and Arm-PCR of CDR3 regions. TCRdb called the multiplex PCR reads again in MiXCR, with one record for every CDR3 protein. Among 400,000 to 500,000 distinct CDR3 sequences listed, less than 15% were seen once. Time point: newly diagnosed GD, antithyroid drugs for less than 3 months. After RNA was extracted from PBMCs, the TCR library was made from it. The sample holds many counts of this clonotype. Its antigen is undetermined. The data were also submitted as part of a second study, on T cells in Graves' hyperthyroidism and ophthalmopathy. Turning to that study: The model made its ophthalmopathy prediction, and onset followed a median about 6.8 months later.

The input for sequencing was peripheral blood mononuclear cells (PBMCs), taken at new diagnosis, from a patient treated with antithyroid drugs. The receptor's source is a woman in her 50s with Graves disease. The chain carries TRBV11-2 and TRBJ2-5, with TRBD2 matching 9 bases. CDR3 residues: CASSLGPLGGAGGYQETQYF. CDR3 nucleotides: TGTGCCAGCAGCTTAGGTCCCCTTGGCGGAGCGGGAGGTTACCAAGAGACCCAGTACTTC.